This T cell receptor beta chain is drawn from a study of blood T cell repertoires in COVID-19. Overall study context: From the United States, Italy and Spain came samples of acute and convalescent COVID-19. The analysed material was cDNA or gDNA that came from T cells, B-cell-depleted T cells, or PBMCs.

V was pared by 5 bases and J by 1 base, with 13 bases of the junction left unmatched. There are 17 residues in the CDR3. In germline, CDR1 is MDHEN, CDR2 SYDVKM. Original analysis: Scientists estimated how many nucleated cells there were by amplifying reference gene primers. Here immunoSEQ multiplex PCR was the method, and the copy in TCRdb shows in-frame clones only, minus some. For V, J and clone size, that table is used; D and trimming come from the DNA. The table has some 200,000 clones, more than 80% seen once. Membership in each cohort depended on participant-reported clinical history. Sequencing input: PBMCs or T cells enriched from blood (not recorded which). This chain joins TRBV28 and TRBJ2-7; 8 nucleotides match TRBD1. This TCR was recovered from a woman aged 18-29 years in a cohort exposed to, infected with or recovered from COVID-19 (not recorded which). The CDR3 protein is CASSPERPDRESYEQYF. The CDR3 nucleotides are TGTGCCAGCAGTCCCGAACGGCCGGACAGGGAATCCTACGAGCAGTACTTC.